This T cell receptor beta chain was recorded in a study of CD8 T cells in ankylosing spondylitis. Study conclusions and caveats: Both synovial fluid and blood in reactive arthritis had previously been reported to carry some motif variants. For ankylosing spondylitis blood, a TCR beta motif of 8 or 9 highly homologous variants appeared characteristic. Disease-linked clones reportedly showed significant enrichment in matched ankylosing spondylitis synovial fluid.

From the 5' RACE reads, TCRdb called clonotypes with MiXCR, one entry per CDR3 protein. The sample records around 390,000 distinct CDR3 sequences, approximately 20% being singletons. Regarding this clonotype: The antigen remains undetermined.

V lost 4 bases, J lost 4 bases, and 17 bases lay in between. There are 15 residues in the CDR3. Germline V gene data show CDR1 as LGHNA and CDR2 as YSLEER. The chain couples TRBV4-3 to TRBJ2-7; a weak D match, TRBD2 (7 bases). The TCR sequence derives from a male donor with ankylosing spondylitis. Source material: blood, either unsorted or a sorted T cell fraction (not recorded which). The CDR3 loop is CASSLGGGQTYEQYF. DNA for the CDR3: TGCGCCAGCAGCCTGGGAGGGGGACAAACTTACGAGCAGTACTTC.